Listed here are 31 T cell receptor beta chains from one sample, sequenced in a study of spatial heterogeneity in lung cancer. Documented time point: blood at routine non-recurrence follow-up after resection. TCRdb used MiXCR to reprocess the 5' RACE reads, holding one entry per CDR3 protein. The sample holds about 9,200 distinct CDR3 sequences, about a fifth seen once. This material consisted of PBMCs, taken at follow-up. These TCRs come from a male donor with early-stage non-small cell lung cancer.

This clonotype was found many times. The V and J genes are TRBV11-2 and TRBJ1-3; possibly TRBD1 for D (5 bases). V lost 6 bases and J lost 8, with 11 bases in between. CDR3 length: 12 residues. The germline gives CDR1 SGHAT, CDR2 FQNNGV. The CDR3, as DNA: TGTGCCAGCAGACCCACAGGATACACCATATATTTT. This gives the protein CASRPTGYTIYF.

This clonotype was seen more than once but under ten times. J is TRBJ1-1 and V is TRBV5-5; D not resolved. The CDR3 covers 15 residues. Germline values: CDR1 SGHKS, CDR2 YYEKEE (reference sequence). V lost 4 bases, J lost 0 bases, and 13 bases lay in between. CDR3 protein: CASSPRVGLNTEAFF. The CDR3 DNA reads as TGTGCCAGCAGCCCGCGAGTCGGCCTGAACACTGAAGCTTTCTTT.

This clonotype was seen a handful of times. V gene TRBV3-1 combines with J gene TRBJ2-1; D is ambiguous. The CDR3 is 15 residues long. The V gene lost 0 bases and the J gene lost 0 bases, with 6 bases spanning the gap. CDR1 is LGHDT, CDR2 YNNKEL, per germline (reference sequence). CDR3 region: CASSQDRSSYNEQFF. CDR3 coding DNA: TGTGCCAGCAGCCAAGACAGAAGCTCCTACAATGAGCAGTTCTTC.

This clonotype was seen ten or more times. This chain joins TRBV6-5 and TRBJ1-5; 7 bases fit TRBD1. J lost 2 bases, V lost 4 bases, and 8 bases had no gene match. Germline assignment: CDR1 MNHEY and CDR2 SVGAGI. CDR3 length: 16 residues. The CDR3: CASSLRQGMGNQPQHF. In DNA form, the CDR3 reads TGTGCCAGCAGTTTAAGACAGGGAATGGGCAATCAGCCCCAGCATTTT.

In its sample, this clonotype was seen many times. CDR3 loop: CSASGRTGELFF. In DNA form, the CDR3 reads TGCAGTGCTAGTGGCAGGACCGGGGAGCTGTTTTTT. The rearrangement links TRBV20-1 to TRBJ2-2; the D is unclear. CDR1 and CDR2 (germline): DFQATT, SNEGSKA (reference sequence). V gave up 3 bases and J gave up 5 bases, with 7 bases separating them. This CDR3 region has 12 residues.

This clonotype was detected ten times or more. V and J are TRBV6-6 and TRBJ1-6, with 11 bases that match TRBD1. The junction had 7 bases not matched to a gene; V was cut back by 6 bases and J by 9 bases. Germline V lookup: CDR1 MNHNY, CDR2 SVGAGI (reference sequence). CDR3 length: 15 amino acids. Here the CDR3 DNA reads TGTGCCAGCAGCCCCCAGGGGACAGGGGGTTCACCCCTCCACTTT. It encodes CASSPQGTGGSPLHF.

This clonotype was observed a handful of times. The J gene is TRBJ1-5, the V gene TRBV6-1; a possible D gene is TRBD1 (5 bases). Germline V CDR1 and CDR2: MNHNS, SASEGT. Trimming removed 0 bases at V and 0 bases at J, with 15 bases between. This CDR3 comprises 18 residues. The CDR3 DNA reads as TGTGCCAGCAGTGAAGCGTATGGGGGAGCTTATAGCAATCAGCCCCAGCATTTT. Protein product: CASSEAYGGAYSNQPQHF.

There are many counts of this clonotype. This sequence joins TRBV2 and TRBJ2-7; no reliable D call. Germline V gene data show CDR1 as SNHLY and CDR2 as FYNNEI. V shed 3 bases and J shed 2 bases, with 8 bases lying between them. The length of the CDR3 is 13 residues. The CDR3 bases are TGTGCCAGCAGTGAGGGCATGACCTACGAGCAGTACTTC. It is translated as CASSEGMTYEQYF.

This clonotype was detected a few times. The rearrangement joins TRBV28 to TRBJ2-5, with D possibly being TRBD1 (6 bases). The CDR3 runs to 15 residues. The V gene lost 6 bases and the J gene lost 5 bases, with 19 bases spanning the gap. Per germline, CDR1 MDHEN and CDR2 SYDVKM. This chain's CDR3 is CASRGAGQREETQYF. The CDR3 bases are TGTGCCAGCAGGGGGGCAGGCCAAAGGGAGGAGACCCAGTACTTC.

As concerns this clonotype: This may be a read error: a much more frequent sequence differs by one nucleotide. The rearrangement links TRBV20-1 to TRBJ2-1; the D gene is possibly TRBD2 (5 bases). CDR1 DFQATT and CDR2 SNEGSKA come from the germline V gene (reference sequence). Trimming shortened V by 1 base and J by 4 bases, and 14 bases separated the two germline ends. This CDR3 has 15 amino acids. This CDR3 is CSARGRTKLYNEQFF. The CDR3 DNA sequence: TGCAGTGCTAGAGGGAGGACGAAACTTTACAATGAGCAGTTCTTC.

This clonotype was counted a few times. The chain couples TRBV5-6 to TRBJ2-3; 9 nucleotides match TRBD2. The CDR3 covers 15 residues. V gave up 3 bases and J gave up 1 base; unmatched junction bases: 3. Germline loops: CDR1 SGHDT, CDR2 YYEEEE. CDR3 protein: CASSSRLAGTDTQYF. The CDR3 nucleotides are TGTGCCAGCAGCTCCAGACTAGCGGGCACAGATACGCAGTATTTT.

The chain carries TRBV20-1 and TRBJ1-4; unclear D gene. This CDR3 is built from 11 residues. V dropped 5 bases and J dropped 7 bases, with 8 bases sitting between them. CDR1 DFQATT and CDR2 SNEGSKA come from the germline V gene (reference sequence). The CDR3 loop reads CSAHWGEKLFF. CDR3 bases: TGCAGTGCTCATTGGGGTGAAAAACTGTTTTTT.

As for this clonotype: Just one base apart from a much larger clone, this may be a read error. Here the CDR3 reads CAGSEAPISPLHF. CDR3 nucleotides: TGTGCCGGCAGTGAAGCCCCGATTTCACCCCTCCACTTT. V usage is TRBV6-1 and J usage is TRBJ1-6; D unclear. CDR1 is MNHNS and CDR2 is SASEGT in the germline V gene. The length of the CDR3 is 13 residues.

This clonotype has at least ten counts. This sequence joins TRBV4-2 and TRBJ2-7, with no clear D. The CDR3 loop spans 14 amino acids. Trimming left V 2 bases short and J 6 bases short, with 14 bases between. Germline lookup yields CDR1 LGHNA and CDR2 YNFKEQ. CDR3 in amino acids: CASSQPTGSGEQYF. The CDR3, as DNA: TGTGCCAGCAGCCAACCCACCGGGTCGGGCGAGCAGTACTTC.

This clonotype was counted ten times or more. The CDR3 reads CASSWEAGDTDTQYF. Written as DNA, the CDR3 is TGTGCCAGCAGCTGGGAGGCAGGGGACACAGATACGCAGTATTTT. The chain is built from TRBV5-6 and TRBJ2-3; D is tentatively TRBD1 or TRBD2 (6 bases each). V shed 3 bases and J shed 2 bases, with 13 bases lying between them. This CDR3 region has 15 residues. CDR1 is SGHDT and CDR2 is YYEEEE in the germline V gene.

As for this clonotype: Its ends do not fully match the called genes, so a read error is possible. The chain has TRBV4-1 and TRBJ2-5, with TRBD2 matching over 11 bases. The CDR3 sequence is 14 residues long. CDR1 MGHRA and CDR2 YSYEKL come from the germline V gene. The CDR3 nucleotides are TGCGCCAGCAGCCAAGGGGCTAGCGGGGGGCCTGAGGACTTC. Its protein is CASSQGASGGPEDF.

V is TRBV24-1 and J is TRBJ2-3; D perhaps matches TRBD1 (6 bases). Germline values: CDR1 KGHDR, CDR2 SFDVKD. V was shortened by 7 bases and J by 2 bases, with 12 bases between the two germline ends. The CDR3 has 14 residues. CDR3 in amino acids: CATSKAGVTDTQYF. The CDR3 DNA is TGTGCCACCAGCAAGGCAGGGGTCACAGATACGCAGTATTTT.

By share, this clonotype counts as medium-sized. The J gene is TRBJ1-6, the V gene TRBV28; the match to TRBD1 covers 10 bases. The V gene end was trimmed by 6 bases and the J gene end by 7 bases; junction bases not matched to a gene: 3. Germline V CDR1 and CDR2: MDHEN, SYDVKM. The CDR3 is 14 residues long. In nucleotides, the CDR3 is TGTGCCAGCAGAGGGGGACAGGGGAATTCACCCCTCCACTTT. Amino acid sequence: CASRGGQGNSPLHF.

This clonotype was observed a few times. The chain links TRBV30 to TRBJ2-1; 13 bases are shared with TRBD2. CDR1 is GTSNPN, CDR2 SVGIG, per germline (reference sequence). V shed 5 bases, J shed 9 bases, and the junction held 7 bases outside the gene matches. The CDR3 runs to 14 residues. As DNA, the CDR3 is TGTGCCTGGGTTGGACTAGCGGGAGTTGGTGAGCAGTTCTTC. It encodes CAWVGLAGVGEQFF.

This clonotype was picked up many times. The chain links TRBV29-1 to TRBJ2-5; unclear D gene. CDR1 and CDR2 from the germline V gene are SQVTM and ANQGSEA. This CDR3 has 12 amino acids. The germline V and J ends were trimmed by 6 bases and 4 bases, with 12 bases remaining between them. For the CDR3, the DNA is TGCAGCGTCGGACCACAAGCAGAGACCCAGTACTTC. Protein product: CSVGPQAETQYF.

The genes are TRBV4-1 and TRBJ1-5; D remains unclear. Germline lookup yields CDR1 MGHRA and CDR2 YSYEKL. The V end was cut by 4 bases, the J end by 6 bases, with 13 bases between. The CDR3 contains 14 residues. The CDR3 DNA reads TGCGCCAGCAGCCCCGGCTCAAATGGTCAGCCCCAGCATTTT. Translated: CASSPGSNGQPQHF.

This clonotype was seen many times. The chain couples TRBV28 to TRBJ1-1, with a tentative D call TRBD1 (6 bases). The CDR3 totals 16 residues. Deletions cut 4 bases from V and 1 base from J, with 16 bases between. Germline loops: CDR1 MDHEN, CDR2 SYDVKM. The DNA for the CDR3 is TGTGCCAGCAGTTCACCCCCGGGACAAGGGAACACTGAAGCTTTCTTT. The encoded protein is CASSSPPGQGNTEAFF. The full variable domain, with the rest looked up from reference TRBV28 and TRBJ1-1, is DVKVTQSSRYLVKRTGEKVFLECVQDMDHENMFWYRQDPGLGLRLIYFSYDVKMKEKGDIPEGYSVSREKKERFSLILESASTNQTSMYLCASSSPPGQGNTEAFFGQGTRLTVV.

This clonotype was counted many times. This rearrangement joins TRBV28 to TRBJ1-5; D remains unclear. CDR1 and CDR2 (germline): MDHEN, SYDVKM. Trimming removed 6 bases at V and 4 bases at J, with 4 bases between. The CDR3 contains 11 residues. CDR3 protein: CASRGNQPQHF. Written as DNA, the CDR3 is TGTGCCAGCAGAGGGAATCAGCCCCAGCATTTT.

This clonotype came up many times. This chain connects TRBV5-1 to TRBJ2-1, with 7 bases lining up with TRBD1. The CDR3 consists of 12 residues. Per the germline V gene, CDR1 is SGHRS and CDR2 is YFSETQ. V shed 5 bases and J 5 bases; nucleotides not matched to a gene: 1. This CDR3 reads CASSGQDNEQFF. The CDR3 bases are TGCGCCAGCAGTGGACAGGACAATGAGCAGTTCTTC.

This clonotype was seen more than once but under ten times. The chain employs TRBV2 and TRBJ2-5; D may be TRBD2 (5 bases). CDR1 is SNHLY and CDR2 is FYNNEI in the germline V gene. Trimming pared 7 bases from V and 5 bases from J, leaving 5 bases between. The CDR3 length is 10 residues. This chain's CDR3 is CASKRETQYF. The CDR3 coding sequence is TGTGCCAGCAAGCGGGAGACCCAGTACTTC. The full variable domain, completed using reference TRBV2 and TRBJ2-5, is EPEVTQTPSHQVTQMGQEVILRCVPISNHLYFYWYRQILGQKVEFLVSFYNNEISEKSEIFDDQFSVERPDGSNFTLKIRSTKLEDSAMYFCASKRETQYFGPGTRLLVL.

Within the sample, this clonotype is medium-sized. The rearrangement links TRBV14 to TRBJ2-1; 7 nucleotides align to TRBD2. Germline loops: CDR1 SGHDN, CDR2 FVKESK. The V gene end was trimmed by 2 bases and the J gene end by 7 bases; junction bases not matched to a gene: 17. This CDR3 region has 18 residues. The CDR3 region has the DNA TGTGCCAGCAGCCAACACCCCCTGGGGGAGGGCGGGTCAAATGAGCAGTTCTTC. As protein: CASSQHPLGEGGSNEQFF.

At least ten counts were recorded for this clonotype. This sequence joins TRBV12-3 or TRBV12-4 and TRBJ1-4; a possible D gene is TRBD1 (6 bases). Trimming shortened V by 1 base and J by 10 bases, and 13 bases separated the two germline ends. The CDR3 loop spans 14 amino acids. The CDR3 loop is CASSLVVGTPKLFF. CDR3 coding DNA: TGTGCCAGCAGTTTAGTCGTCGGGACACCAAAACTGTTTTTT.

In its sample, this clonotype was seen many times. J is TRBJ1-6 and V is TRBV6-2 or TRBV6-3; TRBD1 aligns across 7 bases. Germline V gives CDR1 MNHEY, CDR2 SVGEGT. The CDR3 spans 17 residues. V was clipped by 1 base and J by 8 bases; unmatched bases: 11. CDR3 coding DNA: TGTGCCAGCAGTTACTGGAACACCGGGACAGAAGATTCACCCCTCCACTTT. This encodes CASSYWNTGTEDSPLHF.

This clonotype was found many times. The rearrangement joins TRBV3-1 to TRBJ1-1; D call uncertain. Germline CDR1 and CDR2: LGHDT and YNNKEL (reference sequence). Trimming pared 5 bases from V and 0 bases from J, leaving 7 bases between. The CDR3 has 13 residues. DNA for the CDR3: TGTGCCAGCAGCAGAACTATGAACACTGAAGCTTTCTTT. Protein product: CASSRTMNTEAFF.

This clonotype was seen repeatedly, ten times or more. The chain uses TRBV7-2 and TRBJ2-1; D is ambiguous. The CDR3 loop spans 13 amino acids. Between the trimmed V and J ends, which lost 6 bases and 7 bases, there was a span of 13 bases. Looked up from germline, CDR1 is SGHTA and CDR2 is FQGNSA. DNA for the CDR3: TGTGCCAGCAGTTACAGTCGAGGAAATGAGCAGTTCTTC. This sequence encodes CASSYSRGNEQFF.

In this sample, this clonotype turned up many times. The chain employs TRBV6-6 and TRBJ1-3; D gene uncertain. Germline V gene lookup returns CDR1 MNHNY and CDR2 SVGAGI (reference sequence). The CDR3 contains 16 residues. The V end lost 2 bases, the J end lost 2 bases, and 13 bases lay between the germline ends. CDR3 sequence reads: CASSYMGEVAGNTIYF. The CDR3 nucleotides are TGTGCCAGCAGTTACATGGGCGAAGTAGCTGGAAACACCATATATTTT.